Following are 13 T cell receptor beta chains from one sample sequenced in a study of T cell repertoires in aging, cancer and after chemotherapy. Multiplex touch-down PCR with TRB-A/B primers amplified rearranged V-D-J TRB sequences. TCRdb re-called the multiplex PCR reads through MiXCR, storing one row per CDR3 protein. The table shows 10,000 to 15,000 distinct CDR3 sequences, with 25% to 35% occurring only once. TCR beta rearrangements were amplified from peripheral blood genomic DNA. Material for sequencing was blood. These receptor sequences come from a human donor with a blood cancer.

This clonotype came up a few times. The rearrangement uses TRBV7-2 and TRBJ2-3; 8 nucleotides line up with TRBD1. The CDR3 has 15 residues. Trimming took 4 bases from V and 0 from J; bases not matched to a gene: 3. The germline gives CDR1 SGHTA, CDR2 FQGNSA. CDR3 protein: CASSSRTGSTDTQYF. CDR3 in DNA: TGTGCCAGCAGCTCTCGGACAGGGAGCACAGATACGCAGTATTTT. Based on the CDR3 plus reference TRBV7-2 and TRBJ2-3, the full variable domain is GAGVSQSPSNKVTEKGKDVELRCDPISGHTALYWYRQSLGQGLEFLIYFQGNSAPDKSGLPSDRFSAERTGGSVSTLTIQRTQQEDSAVYLCASSSRTGSTDTQYFGPGTRLTVL.

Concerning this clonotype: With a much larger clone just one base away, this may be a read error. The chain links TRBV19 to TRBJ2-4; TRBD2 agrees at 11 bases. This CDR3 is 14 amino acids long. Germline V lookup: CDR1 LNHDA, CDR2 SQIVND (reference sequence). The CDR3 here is CAISEGLAEDIQYF. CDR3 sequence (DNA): TGTGCCATTAGTGAGGGACTAGCGGAGGACATTCAGTACTTC.

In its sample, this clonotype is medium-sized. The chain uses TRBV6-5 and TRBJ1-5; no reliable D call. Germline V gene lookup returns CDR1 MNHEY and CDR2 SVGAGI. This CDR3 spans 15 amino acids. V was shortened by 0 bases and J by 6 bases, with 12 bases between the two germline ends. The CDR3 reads CASSYSRTAGQPQHF. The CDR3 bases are TGTGCCAGCAGTTACTCCCGGACCGCGGGTCAGCCCCAGCATTTT.

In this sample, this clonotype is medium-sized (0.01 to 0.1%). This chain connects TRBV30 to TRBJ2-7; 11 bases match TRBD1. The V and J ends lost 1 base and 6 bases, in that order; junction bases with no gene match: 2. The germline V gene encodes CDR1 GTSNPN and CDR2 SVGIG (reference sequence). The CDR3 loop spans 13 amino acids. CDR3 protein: CAWSDGQGAEQYF. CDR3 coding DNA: TGTGCCTGGAGTGATGGACAGGGGGCCGAGCAGTACTTC.

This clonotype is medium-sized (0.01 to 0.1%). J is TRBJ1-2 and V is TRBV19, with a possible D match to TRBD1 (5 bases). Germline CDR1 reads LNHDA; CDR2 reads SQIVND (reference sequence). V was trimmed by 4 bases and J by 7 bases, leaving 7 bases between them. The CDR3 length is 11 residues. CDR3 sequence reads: CASSTRAGYTF. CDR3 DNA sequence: TGTGCCAGTAGTACCAGGGCTGGCTACACCTTC. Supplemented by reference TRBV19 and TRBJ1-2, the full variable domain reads DGGITQSPKYLFRKEGQNVTLSCEQNLNHDAMYWYRQDPGQGLRLIYYSQIVNDFQKGDIAEGYSVSREKKESFPLTVTSAQKNPTAFYLCASSTRAGYTFGSGTRLTVV.

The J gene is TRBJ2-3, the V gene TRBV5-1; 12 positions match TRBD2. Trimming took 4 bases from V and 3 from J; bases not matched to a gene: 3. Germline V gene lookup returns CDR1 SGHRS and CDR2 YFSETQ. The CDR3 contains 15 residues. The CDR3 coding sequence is TGCGCCAGCAGCCCAGGACTAGCGGGGACAGATACGCAGTATTTT. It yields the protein CASSPGLAGTDTQYF.

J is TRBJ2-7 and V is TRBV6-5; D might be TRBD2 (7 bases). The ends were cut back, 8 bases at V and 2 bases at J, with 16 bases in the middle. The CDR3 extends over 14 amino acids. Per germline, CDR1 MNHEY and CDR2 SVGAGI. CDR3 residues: CASRDGRGTYEQYV. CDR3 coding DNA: TGTGCCAGCCGGGATGGGAGGGGGACCTACGAGCAGTACGTC.

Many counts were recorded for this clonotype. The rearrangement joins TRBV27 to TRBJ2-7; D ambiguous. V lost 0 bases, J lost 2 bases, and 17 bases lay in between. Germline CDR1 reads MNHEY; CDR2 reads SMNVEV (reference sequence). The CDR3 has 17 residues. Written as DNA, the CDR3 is TGTGCCAGCAGTTTATCAGGCCAGGTGCTTATTCCCTACGAGCAGTACTTC. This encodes CASSLSGQVLIPYEQYF.

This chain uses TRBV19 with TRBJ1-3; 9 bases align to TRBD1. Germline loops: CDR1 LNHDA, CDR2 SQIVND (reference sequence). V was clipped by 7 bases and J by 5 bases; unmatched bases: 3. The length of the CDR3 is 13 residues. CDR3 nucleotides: TGTGCCAGTAAAGGGACAGGGAGAAACACCATATATTTT. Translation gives CASKGTGRNTIYF.

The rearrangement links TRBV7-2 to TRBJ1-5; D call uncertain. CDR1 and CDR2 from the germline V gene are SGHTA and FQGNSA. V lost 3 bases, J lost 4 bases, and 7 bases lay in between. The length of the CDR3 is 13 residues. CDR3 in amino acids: CASSFRSNQPQHF. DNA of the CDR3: TGTGCCAGCAGCTTTCGGTCGAATCAGCCCCAGCATTTT.

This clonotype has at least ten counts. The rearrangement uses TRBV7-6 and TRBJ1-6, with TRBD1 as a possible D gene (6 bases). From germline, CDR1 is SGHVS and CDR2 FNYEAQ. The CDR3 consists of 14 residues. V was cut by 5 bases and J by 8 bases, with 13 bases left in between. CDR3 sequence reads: CASSHGQQHSPLHF. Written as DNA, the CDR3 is TGTGCCAGCAGCCATGGACAGCAACATTCACCCCTCCACTTT. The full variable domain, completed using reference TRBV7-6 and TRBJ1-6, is GAGVSQSPRYKVTKRGQDVALRCDPISGHVSLYWYRQALGQGPEFLTYFNYEAQQDKSGLPNDRFSAERPEGSISTLTIQRTEQRDSAMYRCASSHGQQHSPLHFGNGTRLTVT.

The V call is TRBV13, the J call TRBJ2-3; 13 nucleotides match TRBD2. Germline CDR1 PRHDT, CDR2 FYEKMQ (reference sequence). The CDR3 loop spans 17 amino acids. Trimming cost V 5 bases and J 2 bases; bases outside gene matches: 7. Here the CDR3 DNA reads TGTGCCAGCAGCGGCGCGGGGACTAGCGGGGCCACAGATACGCAGTATTTT. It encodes CASSGAGTSGATDTQYF.

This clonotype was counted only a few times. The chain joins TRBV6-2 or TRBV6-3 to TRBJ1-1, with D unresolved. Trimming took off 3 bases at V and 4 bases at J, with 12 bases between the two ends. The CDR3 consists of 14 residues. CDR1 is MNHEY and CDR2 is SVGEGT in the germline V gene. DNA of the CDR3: TGTGCCAGCAGTTATGCGAGTTGGGGCACTGAAGCTTTCTTT. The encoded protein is CASSYASWGTEAFF.